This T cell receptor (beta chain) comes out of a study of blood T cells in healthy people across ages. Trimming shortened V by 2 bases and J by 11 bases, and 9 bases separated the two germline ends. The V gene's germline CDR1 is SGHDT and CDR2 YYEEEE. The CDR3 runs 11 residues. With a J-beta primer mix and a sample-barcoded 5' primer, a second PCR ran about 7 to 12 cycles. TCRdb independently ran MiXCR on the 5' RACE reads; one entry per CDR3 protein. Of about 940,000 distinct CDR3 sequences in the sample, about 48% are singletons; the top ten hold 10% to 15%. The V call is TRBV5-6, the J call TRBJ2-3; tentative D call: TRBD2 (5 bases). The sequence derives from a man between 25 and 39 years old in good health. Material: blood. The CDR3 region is CASSFAGLQYF. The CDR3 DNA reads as TGTGCCAGCAGCTTTGCGGGCCTGCAGTATTTT.